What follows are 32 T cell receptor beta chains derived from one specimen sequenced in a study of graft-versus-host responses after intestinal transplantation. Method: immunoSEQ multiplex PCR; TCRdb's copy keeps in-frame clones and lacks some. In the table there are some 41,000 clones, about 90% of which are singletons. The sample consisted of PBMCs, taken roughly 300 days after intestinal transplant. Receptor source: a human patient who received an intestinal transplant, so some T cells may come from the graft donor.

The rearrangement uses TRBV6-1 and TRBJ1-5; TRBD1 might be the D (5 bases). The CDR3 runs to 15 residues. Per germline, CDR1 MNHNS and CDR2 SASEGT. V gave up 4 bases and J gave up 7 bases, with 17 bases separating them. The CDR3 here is CASSGDRSVLQPQHF. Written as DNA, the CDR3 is TGTGCCAGCAGTGGGGACCGTAGCGTCCTACAGCCCCAGCATTTT.

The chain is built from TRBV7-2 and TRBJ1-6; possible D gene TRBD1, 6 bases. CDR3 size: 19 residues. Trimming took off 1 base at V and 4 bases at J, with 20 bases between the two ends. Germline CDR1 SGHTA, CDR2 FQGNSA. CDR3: CASSLDRLSGGFYNSPLHF. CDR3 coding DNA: TGTGCCAGCAGCTTAGATCGTCTCTCGGGGGGCTTTTATAATTCACCCCTCCACTTT.

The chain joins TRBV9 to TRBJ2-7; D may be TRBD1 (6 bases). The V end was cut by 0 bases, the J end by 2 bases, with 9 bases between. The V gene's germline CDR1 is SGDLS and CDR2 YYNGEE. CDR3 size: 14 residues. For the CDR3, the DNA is TGTGCCAGCAGCGTAGGACAGGCTCCCTACGAGCAGTACTTC. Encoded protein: CASSVGQAPYEQYF.

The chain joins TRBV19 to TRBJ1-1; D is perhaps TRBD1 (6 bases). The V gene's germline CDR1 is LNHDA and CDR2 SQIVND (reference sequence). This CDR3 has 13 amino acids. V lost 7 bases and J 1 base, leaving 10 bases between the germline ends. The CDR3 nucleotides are TGTGCCAGTAATGGGGGCTGGAACACTGAAGCTTTCTTT. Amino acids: CASNGGWNTEAFF.

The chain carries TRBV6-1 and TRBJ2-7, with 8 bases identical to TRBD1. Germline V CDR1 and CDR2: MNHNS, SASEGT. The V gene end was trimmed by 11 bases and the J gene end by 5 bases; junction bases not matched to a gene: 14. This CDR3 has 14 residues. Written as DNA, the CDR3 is TGTGCCGCCGCCAAGGACAGGGACCTCAACGAGCAGTACTTC. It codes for CAAAKDRDLNEQYF.

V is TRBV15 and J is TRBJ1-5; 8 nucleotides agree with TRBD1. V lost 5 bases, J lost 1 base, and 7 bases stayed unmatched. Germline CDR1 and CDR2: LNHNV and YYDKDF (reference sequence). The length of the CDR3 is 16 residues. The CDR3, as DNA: TGTGCCACCAGCGGAACCCAGGGGGCCAGCAATCAGCCCCAGCATTTT. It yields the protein CATSGTQGASNQPQHF.

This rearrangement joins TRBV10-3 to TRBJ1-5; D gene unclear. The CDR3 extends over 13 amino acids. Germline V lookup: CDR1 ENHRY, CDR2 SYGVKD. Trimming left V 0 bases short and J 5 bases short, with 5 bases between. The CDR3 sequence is CAISESGYQPQHF. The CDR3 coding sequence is TGTGCCATCAGTGAGTCGGGTTATCAGCCCCAGCATTTT.

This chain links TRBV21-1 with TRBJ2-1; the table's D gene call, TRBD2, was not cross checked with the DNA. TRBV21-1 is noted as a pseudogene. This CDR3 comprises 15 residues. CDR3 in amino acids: CASSIKREGGNEQFF. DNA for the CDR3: TGTGCCAGCAGCATAAAGCGGGAGGGAGGCAATGAGCAGTTCTTC.

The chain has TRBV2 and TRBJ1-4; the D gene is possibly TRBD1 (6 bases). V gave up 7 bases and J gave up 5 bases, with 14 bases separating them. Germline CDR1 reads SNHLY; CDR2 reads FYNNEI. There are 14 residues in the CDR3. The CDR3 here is CASKKGGSNEKLFF. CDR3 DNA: TGTGCCAGCAAGAAGGGGGGATCAAATGAAAAACTGTTTTTT. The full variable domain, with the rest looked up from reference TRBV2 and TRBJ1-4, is EPEVTQTPSHQVTQMGQEVILRCVPISNHLYFYWYRQILGQKVEFLVSFYNNEISEKSEIFDDQFSVERPDGSNFTLKIRSTKLEDSAMYFCASKKGGSNEKLFFGSGTQLSVL.

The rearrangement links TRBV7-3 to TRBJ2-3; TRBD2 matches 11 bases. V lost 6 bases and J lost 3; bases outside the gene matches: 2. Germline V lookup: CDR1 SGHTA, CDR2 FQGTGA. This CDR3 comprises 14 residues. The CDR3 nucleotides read TGTGCCAGCAGAGCTAGCGGGGGGACAGATACGCAGTATTTT. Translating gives CASRASGGTDTQYF.

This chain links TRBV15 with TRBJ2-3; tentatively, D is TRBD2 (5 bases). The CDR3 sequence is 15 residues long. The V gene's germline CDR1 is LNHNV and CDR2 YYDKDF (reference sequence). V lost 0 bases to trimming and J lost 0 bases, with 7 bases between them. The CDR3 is CATSRDASSTDTQYF. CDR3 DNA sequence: TGTGCCACCAGCAGAGATGCTAGCAGCACAGATACGCAGTATTTT.

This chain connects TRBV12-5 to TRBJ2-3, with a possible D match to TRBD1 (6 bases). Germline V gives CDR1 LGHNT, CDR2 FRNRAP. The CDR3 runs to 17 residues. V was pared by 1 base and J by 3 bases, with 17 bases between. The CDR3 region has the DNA TGTGCTAGTGGTTTGGGGCAGGGGACGCCTAGTACAGATACGCAGTATTTT. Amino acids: CASGLGQGTPSTDTQYF.

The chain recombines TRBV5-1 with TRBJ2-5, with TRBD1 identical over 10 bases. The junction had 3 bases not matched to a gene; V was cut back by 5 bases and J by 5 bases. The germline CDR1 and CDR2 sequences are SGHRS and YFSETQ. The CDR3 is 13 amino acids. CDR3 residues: CASRGQGMETQYF. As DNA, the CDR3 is TGCGCCAGCAGGGGACAGGGGATGGAGACCCAGTACTTC.

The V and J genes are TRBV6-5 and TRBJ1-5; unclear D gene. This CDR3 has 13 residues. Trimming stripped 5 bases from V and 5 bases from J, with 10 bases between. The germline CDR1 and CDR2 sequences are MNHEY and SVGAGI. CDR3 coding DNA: TGTGCCAGCAGTCCAACCCCAGATCAGCCCCAGCATTTT. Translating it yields CASSPTPDQPQHF.

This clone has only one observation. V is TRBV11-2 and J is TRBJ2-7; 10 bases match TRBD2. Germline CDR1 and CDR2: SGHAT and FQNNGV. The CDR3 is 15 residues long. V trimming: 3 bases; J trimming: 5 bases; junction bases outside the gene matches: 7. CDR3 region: CASSFEASGGHEQYF. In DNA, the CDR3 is TGTGCCAGCAGCTTCGAGGCTAGCGGGGGCCACGAGCAGTACTTC. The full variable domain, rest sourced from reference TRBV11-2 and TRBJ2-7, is EAGVAQSPRYKIIEKRQSVAFWCNPISGHATLYWYQQILGQGPKLLIQFQNNGVVDDSQLPKDRFSAERLKGVDSTLKIQPAKLEDSAVYLCASSFEASGGHEQYFGPGTRLTVT.

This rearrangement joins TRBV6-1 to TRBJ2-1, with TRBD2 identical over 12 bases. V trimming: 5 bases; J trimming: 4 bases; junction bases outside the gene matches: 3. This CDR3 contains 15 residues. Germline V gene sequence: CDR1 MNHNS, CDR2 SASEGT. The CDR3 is CASSSLAGGYNEQFF. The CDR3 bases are TGTGCCAGCAGTTCACTAGCGGGGGGATACAATGAGCAGTTCTTC.

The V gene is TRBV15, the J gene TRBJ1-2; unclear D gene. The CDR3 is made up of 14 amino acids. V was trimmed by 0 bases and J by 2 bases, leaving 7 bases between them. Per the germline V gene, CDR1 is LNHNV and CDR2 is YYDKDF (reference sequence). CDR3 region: CATSRDRPNYGYTF. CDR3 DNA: TGTGCCACCAGCAGAGATCGACCCAACTATGGCTACACCTTC.

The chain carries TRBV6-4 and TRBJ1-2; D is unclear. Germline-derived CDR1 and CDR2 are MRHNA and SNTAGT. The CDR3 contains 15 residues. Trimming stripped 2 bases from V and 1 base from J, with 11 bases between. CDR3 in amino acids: CASSDLERLNYGYTF. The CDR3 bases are TGTGCCAGCAGTGACCTAGAACGCCTTAACTATGGCTACACCTTC.

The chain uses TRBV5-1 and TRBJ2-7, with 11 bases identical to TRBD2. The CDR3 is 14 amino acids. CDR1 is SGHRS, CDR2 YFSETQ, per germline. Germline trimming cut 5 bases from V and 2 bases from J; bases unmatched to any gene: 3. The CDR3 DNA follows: TGCGCCAGCAGTGAGACTAGCGGGGCCTACGAGCAGTACTTC. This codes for CASSETSGAYEQYF.

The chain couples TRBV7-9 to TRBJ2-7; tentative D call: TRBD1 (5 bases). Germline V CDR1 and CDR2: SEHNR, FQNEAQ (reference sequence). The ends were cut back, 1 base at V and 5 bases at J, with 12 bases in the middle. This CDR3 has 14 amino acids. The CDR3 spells CASSLGQPPNEQYF. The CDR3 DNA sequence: TGTGCCAGCAGCTTAGGACAGCCACCCAACGAGCAGTACTTC.

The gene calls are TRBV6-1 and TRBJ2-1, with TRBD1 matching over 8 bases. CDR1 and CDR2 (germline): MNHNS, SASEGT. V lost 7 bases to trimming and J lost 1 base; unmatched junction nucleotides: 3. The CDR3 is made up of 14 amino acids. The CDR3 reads CASIRDRSYNEQFF. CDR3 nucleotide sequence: TGTGCCAGCATCCGGGACAGGTCCTACAATGAGCAGTTCTTC.

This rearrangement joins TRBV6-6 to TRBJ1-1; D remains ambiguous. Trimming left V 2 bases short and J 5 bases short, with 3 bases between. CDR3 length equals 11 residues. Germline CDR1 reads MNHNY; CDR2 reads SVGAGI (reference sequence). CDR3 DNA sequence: TGTGCCAGCAGTTACGGTACTGAAGCTTTCTTT. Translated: CASSYGTEAFF.

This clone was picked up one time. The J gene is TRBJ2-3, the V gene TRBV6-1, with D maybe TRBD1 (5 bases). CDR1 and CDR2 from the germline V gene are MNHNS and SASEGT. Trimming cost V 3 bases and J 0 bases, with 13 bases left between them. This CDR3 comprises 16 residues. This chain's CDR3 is CASSDLRDSSTDTQYF. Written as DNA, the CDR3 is TGTGCCAGCAGTGATCTCAGAGACAGTAGCACAGATACGCAGTATTTT.

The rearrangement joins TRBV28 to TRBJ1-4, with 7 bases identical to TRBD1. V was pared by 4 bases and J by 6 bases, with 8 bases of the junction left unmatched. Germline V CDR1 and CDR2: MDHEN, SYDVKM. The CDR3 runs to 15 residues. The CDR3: CASSYGGTVDEKLFF. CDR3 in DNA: TGTGCCAGCAGTTATGGAGGGACAGTAGATGAAAAACTGTTTTTT.

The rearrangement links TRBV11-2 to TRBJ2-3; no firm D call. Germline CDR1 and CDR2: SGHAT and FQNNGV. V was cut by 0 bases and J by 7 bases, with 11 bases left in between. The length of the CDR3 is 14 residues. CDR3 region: CASSLDLDGYTQYF. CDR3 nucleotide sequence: TGTGCCAGCAGCTTAGATCTCGACGGATATACGCAGTATTTT.

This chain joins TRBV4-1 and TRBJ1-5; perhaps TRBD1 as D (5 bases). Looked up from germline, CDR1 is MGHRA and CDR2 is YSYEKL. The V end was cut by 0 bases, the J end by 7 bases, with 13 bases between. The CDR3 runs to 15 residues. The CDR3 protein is CASSQDPGQKQPQHF. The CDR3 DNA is TGCGCCAGCAGCCAAGATCCAGGGCAAAAACAGCCCCAGCATTTT.

For the CDR3, the DNA is TGCGCCAGCAGCCAAGGGGCCGAGAGCTCCTACAATGAGCAGTTCTTC. It encodes CASSQGAESSYNEQFF. This chain links TRBV4-1 with TRBJ2-1; the D is unclear. Germline CDR1 MGHRA, CDR2 YSYEKL. CDR3 length equals 16 residues. The germline V and J ends were trimmed by 1 base and 0 bases, with 10 bases remaining between them.

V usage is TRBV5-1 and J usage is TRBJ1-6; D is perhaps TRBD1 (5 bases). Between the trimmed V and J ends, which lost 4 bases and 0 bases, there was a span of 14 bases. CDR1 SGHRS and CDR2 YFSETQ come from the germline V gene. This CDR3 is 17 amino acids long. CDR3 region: CASSPRTSSSYNSPLHF. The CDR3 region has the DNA TGCGCCAGCAGCCCGAGGACATCGAGCTCCTATAATTCACCCCTCCACTTT.

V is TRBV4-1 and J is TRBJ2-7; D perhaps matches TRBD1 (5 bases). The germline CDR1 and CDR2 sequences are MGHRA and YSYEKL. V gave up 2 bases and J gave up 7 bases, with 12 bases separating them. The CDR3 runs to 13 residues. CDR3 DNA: TGCGCCAGCAGCCAATGGGCAGGGCCGGAGCAGTACTTC. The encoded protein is CASSQWAGPEQYF.

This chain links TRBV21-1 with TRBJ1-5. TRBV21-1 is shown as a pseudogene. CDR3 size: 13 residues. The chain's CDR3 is CASSKEVAQPQHF. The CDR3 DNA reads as TGTGCCAGCAGCAAAGAAGTTGCTCAGCCCCAGCATTTT.

The CDR3 nucleotides are TGCGCCAGCAGGACTAGCGGATCCTACACAGATACGCAGTATTTT. Translated: CASRTSGSYTDTQYF. The V call is TRBV5-1, the J call TRBJ2-3, with TRBD2 matching over 9 bases. CDR3 length equals 15 residues. Trimming cost V 5 bases and J 2 bases; bases outside gene matches: 6. CDR1 is SGHRS and CDR2 is YFSETQ in the germline V gene. Supplemented by reference TRBV5-1 and TRBJ2-3, the full variable domain reads KAGVTQTPRYLIKTRGQQVTLSCSPISGHRSVSWYQQTPGQGLQFLFEYFSETQRNKGNFPGRFSGRQFSNSRSEMNVSTLELGDSALYLCASRTSGSYTDTQYFGPGTRLTVL.

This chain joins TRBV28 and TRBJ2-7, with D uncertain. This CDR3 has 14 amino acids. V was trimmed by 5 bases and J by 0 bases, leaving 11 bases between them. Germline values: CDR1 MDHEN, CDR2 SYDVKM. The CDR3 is CASSPLSSSYEQYF. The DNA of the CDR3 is TGTGCCAGCAGTCCCCTATCTAGCTCCTACGAGCAGTACTTC.